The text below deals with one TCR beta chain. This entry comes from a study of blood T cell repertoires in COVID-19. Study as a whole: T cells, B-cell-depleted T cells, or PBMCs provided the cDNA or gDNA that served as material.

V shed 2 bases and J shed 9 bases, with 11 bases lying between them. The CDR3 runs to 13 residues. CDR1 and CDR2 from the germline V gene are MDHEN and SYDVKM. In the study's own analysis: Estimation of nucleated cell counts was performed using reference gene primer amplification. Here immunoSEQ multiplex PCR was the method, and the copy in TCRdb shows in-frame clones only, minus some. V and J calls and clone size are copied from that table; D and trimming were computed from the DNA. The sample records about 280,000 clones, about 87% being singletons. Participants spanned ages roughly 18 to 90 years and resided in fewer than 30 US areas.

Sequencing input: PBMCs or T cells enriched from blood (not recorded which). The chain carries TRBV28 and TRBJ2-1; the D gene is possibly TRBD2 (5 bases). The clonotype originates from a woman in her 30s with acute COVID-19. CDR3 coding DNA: TGTGCCAGCAGTTTAAGGGCTGAGGGTGAGCAGTTCTTC. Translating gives CASSLRAEGEQFF.